This record concerns one TCR beta chain sequence. Its antigen is unknown. Profiling relied on immunoSEQ multiplex PCR, and the TCRdb table lists in-frame clones only, not all of them. The data hold 95,000 to 100,000 clones, with roughly 85% observed a single time. The data were obtained in a study of identifying expanded T cells in peripheral blood. General observations from the study: Differentially abundant clones: around 1.2 between replicates, about 16 at 2 to 3 weeks, around 20 at four.

No infections or other immune events were documented during collection. The specimen was blood. The receptor's source is a person between 18 and 75 years old in good health.

CDR3 nucleotides: TGTGCCAGCAGCGGATCCGGAACAGGGATTTCACCCCTCCACTTT. Encoded protein: CASSGSGTGISPLHF. The rearrangement joins TRBV7-6 to TRBJ1-6; a possible D gene is TRBD1 (6 bases). CDR3 size: 15 residues. Germline V CDR1 and CDR2: SGHVS, FNYEAQ. Trimming pared 5 bases from V and 9 bases from J, leaving 17 bases between.